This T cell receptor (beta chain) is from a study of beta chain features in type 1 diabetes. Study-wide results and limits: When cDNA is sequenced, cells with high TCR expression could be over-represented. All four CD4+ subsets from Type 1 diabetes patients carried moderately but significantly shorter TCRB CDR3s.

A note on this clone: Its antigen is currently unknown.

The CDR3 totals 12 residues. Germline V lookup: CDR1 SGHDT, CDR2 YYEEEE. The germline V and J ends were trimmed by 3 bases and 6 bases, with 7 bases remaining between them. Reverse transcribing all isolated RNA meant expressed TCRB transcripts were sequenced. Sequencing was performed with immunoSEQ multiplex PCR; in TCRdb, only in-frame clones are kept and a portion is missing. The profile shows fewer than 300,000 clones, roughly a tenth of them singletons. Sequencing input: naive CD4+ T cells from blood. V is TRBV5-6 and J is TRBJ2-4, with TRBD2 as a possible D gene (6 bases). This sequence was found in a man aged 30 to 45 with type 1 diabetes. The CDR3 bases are TGTGCCAGCAGCTCGGGAGTAAACATTCAGTACTTC. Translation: CASSSGVNIQYF.